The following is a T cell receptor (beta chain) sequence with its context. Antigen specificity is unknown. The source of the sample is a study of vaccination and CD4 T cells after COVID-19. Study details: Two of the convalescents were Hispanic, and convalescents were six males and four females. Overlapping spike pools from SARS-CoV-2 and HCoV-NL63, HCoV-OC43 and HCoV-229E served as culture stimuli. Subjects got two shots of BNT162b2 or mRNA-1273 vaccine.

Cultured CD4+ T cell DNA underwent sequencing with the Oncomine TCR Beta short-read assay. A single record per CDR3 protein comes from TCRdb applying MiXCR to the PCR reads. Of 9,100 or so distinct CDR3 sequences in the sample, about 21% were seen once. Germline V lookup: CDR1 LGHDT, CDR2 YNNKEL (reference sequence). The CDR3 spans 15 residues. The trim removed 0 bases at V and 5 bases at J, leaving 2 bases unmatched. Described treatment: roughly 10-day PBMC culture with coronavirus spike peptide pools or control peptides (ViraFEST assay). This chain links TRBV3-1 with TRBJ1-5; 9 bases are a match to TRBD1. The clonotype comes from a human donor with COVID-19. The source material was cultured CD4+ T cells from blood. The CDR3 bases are TGTGCCAGCAGCCAAGACGACAGGGGGTATCAGCCCCAGCATTTT. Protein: CASSQDDRGYQPQHF.